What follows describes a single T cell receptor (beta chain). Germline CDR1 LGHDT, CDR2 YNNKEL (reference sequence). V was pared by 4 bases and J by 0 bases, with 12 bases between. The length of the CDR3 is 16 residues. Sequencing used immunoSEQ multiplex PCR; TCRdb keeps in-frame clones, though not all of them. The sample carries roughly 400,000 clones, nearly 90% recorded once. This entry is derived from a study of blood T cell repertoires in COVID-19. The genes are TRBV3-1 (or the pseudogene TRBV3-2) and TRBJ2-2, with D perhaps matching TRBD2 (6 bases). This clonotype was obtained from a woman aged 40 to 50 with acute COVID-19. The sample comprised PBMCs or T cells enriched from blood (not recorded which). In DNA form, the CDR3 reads TGTGCCAGCAGCCTGATAGGAGGGGCGAACACCGGGGAGCTGTTTTTT. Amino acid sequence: CASSLIGGANTGELFF.